One sample yielded the 3 T cell receptor beta chains listed below, sequenced in a study of blood T cell repertoires in COVID-19. Profiling relied on immunoSEQ multiplex PCR, and the TCRdb table lists in-frame clones only, not all of them. In the table there are about half a million clones, approximately 86% of which are singletons. The source material was PBMCs or T cells enriched from blood (not recorded which). The receptors here all came from a woman aged 60 to 75 who had recovered from COVID-19.

CDR3 coding DNA: TGTGCCACCAGCAGACCCGGGACAGGGAGAGGCTACGAGCAGTACGTC. Protein: CATSRPGTGRGYEQYV. The chain has TRBV15 and TRBJ2-7; 9 bases agree with TRBD1. Looked up from germline, CDR1 is LNHNV and CDR2 is YYDKDF (reference sequence). The V gene end was trimmed by 2 bases and the J gene end by 3 bases; junction bases not matched to a gene: 8. This CDR3 has 16 amino acids.

In its sample, this clone was seen once. The V and J genes are TRBV19 and TRBJ1-2; no reliable D call. V lost 8 bases, J lost 8 bases, and 12 bases lay in between. Germline lookup yields CDR1 LNHDA and CDR2 SQIVND (reference sequence). The CDR3 covers 11 residues. DNA for the CDR3: TGTGCCAGTCACGGCGGGGAAGGCTACACCTTC. It translates to CASHGGEGYTF.

The rearrangement links TRBV25-1 to TRBJ2-3, with D unclear. The CDR3 covers 13 residues. V gave up 3 bases and J gave up 4 bases, with 8 bases separating them. Germline V gives CDR1 MGHDK, CDR2 SYGVNS. The CDR3 region is CASSDPYSDTQYF. The DNA of the CDR3 is TGTGCCAGCAGTGACCCGTATTCAGATACGCAGTATTTT.